The 32 T cell receptor beta chains reported below all come from one sample, sequenced in a study of monozygotic twins with inflammatory bowel disease. Following a re-call of the 5' RACE reads, TCRdb has one entry per CDR3 protein and lacks DNA. Its listing shows under 130,000 distinct CDR3 sequences. Sequencing was done on a sample of blood. The receptors stem from a human donor with ulcerative colitis or Crohn's disease, or a healthy co-twin of an affected twin (not recorded which).

The V call is TRBV20-1, the J call TRBJ1-1. The CDR3 is 12 amino acids. The germline V gene has CDR1 DFQATT and CDR2 SNEGSKA (reference sequence). This chain's CDR3 is CSARAGNTEAFF.

V usage is TRBV24-1 and J usage is TRBJ1-1; TCRdb selects TRBD1, and the lack of DNA leaves this call unchecked. The CDR3 sequence is 16 residues long. The germline CDR1 and CDR2 sequences are KGHDR and SFDVKD. CDR3 loop: CATSDPRTGGDTEAFF.

The gene calls are TRBV4-2 and TRBJ2-3; TCRdb designates TRBD1, a call that cannot be tested without DNA. Germline CDR1 reads LGHNA; CDR2 reads YNFKEQ. CDR3 length equals 18 residues. CDR3 amino acids: CASSQDPLSAGGTDTQYF.

CDR3 residues: CSASLSGDWNEKLFF. The gene calls are TRBV20-1 and TRBJ1-4; the TCRdb call, TRBD1, lacks DNA for checking. The CDR3 spans 15 residues. Germline CDR1 and CDR2: DFQATT and SNEGSKA (reference sequence).

The rearrangement joins TRBV5-1 to TRBJ1-4; the D call of TRBD1 rests on TCRdb alone, since no DNA is present to check it. The CDR3 spans 12 residues. Per the germline V gene, CDR1 is SGHRS and CDR2 is YFSETQ. CDR3 amino acids: CASSSEGPPWFF.

This rearrangement joins TRBV5-1 to TRBJ1-1; TCRdb's D call, TRBD1, is unchecked because there is no DNA. Germline values: CDR1 SGHRS, CDR2 YFSETQ. The CDR3 length is 14 residues. The CDR3 sequence is CASSGGGRSTEAFF.

This chain connects TRBV4-3 to TRBJ2-1; TCRdb selects TRBD1, and the lack of DNA leaves this call unchecked. The germline gives CDR1 LGHNA, CDR2 YSLEER. This CDR3 spans 15 amino acids. CDR3 residues: CASSRQGDRENEQFF.

This chain uses TRBV6-2 or TRBV6-3 with TRBJ2-5; absent DNA, TCRdb's TRBD1 call cannot be checked. CDR1 is MNHEY, CDR2 SVGEGT, per germline. This CDR3 has 15 residues. The CDR3 sequence: CASTPSRQGWETQYF.

V usage is TRBV18 and J usage is TRBJ2-1. Germline V lookup: CDR1 KGHSH, CDR2 LQKENI. This CDR3 region has 16 residues. CDR3 sequence reads: CASSPPGHGPYNEQFF. Drawing the rest from reference TRBV18 and TRBJ2-1, the complete variable domain is NAGVMQNPRHLVRRRGQEARLRCSPMKGHSHVYWYRQLPEEGLKFMVYLQKENIIDESGMPKERFSAEFPKEGPSILRIQQVVRGDSAAYFCASSPPGHGPYNEQFFGPGTRLTVL.

This chain's CDR3 is CASSYRSEQYF. V gene TRBV6-2 or TRBV6-3 combines with J gene TRBJ2-7. The CDR3 spans 11 residues. CDR1 and CDR2 from the germline V gene are MNHEY and SVGEGT.

This sequence joins TRBV20-1 and TRBJ2-3; TCRdb's assignment of TRBD2 cannot be checked, as there is no DNA. The CDR3 covers 20 residues. The germline V gene has CDR1 DFQATT and CDR2 SNEGSKA (reference sequence). The CDR3 loop reads CSASDTAGTSGRSGSDTQYF.

The chain links TRBV27 to TRBJ2-7. The CDR3 has 13 amino acids. The germline CDR1 and CDR2 sequences are MNHEY and SMNVEV (reference sequence). CDR3 loop: CASRAFATYEQYF.

The J gene is TRBJ2-6, the V gene TRBV23-1. TRBV23-1 belongs to the ORF category, with a function that is uncertain. The CDR3 spans 19 residues. This CDR3 reads CASSQFKRTPLSGANVLTF.

The gene calls are TRBV12-3 or TRBV12-4 and TRBJ2-3; TCRdb picks TRBD1, but there is no DNA to check that call. This CDR3 region has 14 residues. The CDR3 spells CASSLGPGATTQYF.

This chain uses TRBV10-3 with TRBJ2-1; there is no DNA to check the TCRdb D call of TRBD1. The germline CDR1 and CDR2 sequences are ENHRY and SYGVKD. The CDR3 sequence is 14 residues long. The CDR3 is CAIRAGAAYNEQFF.

The V gene is TRBV7-2, the J gene TRBJ2-1; TCRdb proposes TRBD2, but this gene call is untestable without DNA. The CDR3 totals 17 residues. In germline, CDR1 is SGHTA, CDR2 FQGNSA. CDR3 region: CASTNKYTSGSFGEQFF.

The chain recombines TRBV7-2 with TRBJ2-7; absent DNA, TCRdb's TRBD2 call cannot be checked. Germline CDR1 is SGHTA and CDR2 is FQGNSA. This CDR3 has 16 amino acids. CDR3: CASSLAVAGSSYEQYF.

This rearrangement joins TRBV4-2 to TRBJ2-4; TCRdb names TRBD2, which stays unverified in the absence of DNA. CDR3 length: 16 residues. CDR1 LGHNA and CDR2 YNFKEQ come from the germline V gene. This chain's CDR3 is CASSQEEREEENMQYF.

V gene TRBV24-1 combines with J gene TRBJ2-7; TCRdb outputs TRBD1, but without DNA this stays unchecked. Germline V gives CDR1 KGHDR, CDR2 SFDVKD. CDR3 length: 12 amino acids. The CDR3 loop reads CATSDLRAKQYF.

The V gene is TRBV27, the J gene TRBJ1-5. This CDR3 is built from 19 residues. CDR1 is MNHEY, CDR2 SMNVEV, per germline (reference sequence). CDR3 protein: CASSPRNPRTGSSNQPQHF.

V and J are TRBV10-3 and TRBJ1-1. The CDR3 runs to 11 residues. Germline V gene lookup returns CDR1 ENHRY and CDR2 SYGVKD. CDR3 in amino acids: CAISRDSEAFF.

V gene TRBV24-1 combines with J gene TRBJ2-5; lacking DNA, the TRBD2 call made by TCRdb goes unchecked. The CDR3 is 16 residues long. Germline V CDR1 and CDR2: KGHDR, SFDVKD. The CDR3 is CATSDSPGSGGETQYF.

J is TRBJ2-2 and V is TRBV29-1; no DNA is available, so the TRBD1 call from TCRdb remains unchecked. Germline V lookup: CDR1 SQVTM, CDR2 ANQGSEA. CDR3 length equals 15 residues. The CDR3 reads CSGTQGAVGTGELFF.

The chain is built from TRBV6-5 and TRBJ2-7. There are 18 residues in the CDR3. The germline V gene encodes CDR1 MNHEY and CDR2 SVGAGI. The CDR3: CASSYSNPTLSLSAEQYF.

The rearrangement joins TRBV6-1 to TRBJ2-5. This CDR3 has 14 residues. Germline V gene lookup returns CDR1 MNHNS and CDR2 SASEGT. This CDR3 reads CASSRTYSQETQYF.

The rearrangement links TRBV3-1 to TRBJ1-6. Germline V gene lookup returns CDR1 LGHDT and CDR2 YNNKEL (reference sequence). The CDR3 consists of 13 residues. CDR3 residues: CASGEGPNSPLHF.

The rearrangement links TRBV19 to TRBJ1-4; as DNA is missing, the TRBD1 call by TCRdb cannot be tested. The CDR3 extends over 14 amino acids. From germline, CDR1 is LNHDA and CDR2 SQIVND (reference sequence). CDR3 sequence reads: CASKRGGQGAKLFF.

The chain employs TRBV29-1 and TRBJ1-1; TCRdb names TRBD1, which stays unverified in the absence of DNA. CDR1 is SQVTM and CDR2 is ANQGSEA in the germline V gene. The CDR3 extends over 14 amino acids. The chain's CDR3 is CSVQQGGGGTEAFF.

V usage is TRBV7-2 and J usage is TRBJ2-4; TCRdb's D call of TRBD1 is untestable without DNA. The CDR3 is made up of 15 amino acids. Germline V CDR1 and CDR2: SGHTA, FQGNSA. The CDR3 reads CASSLVLEGTNIQYF.

J is TRBJ1-2 and V is TRBV7-2; with no DNA, the TCRdb D assignment of TRBD1 cannot be verified. Germline V CDR1 and CDR2: SGHTA, FQGNSA. This CDR3 region has 15 residues. The CDR3 reads CASSQDGTENYGYTF.

The chain uses TRBV27 and TRBJ2-7; the D call from TCRdb, TRBD1, cannot be confirmed without DNA. The CDR3 spans 14 residues. From germline, CDR1 is MNHEY and CDR2 SMNVEV (reference sequence). This chain's CDR3 is CASNATGVLYEQYF.

The V call is TRBV5-1, the J call TRBJ1-6. The CDR3 length is 15 residues. From germline, CDR1 is SGHRS and CDR2 YFSETQ. CDR3 loop: CASSLVASSNSPLHF.